This TCR beta chain was sequenced during a study of CD8 T cells in ankylosing spondylitis. TCR beta libraries were made by quantitative 5'-RACE with molecular barcodes. From the 5' RACE reads, TCRdb called clonotypes with MiXCR, one entry per CDR3 protein. The sample contains around 890,000 distinct CDR3 sequences, approximately 12% of which appear only once. The study's findings and limits: Reportedly, significant enrichment of disease-linked clones occurred in matched ankylosing spondylitis synovial fluid. With a CD8+ phenotype, disease-linked clones were relatively rare in peripheral blood. Earlier reports found some motif variants in synovial fluid and blood in reactive arthritis. Blood from ankylosing spondylitis patients appeared to carry a characteristic roughly 8-variant TCR beta motif.

CDR3 size: 15 residues. The V end lost 5 bases, the J end lost 0 bases, and 11 bases lay between the germline ends. Germline V lookup: CDR1 DFQATT, CDR2 SNEGSKA (reference sequence). Only a few counts were recorded for this clonotype. Antigen unknown. Sequenced input: blood, either unsorted or a sorted T cell fraction (not recorded which). This sequence was found in a male donor with ankylosing spondylitis. V is TRBV20-1 and J is TRBJ2-6; D unclear. The CDR3: CSAPTVSSGANVLTF. As DNA, the CDR3 is TGCAGTGCTCCGACGGTCTCCTCTGGGGCCAACGTCCTGACTTTC.